Detailed here is one T cell receptor beta chain. Produced via immunoSEQ multiplex PCR; TCRdb's table is partial and in-frame only. In the table there are over 75,000 clones, around four fifths of which are singletons. This specimen comes from a study of blood T cell repertoires in COVID-19. The sequence was obtained from an elderly woman with active or convalescent COVID-19. The material sequenced was peripheral blood.

Here the CDR3 reads CASRNSLQETQYF. The CDR3, as DNA: TGTGCCAGCAGAAACTCCCTCCAAGAGACCCAGTACTTC. V gene TRBV2 combines with J gene TRBJ2-5; D is unresolved. V was pared by 6 bases and J by 1 base, with 9 bases between. CDR1 SNHLY and CDR2 FYNNEI come from the germline V gene. The CDR3 loop spans 13 amino acids.